The 8 T cell receptor beta chains given below trace back to one sample, sequenced in a study of T-cell memory formation after mild COVID-19 (dated by TCRdb to the early 2020s). Library generation was performed with 5' RACE. Sequencer: Illumina NovaSeq 6000. TCRdb itself trimmed the public reads at Q25 with fastp, ran MiXCR and retained productive beta chains. Identical CDR3 protein sequences are pooled into one entry, listed with their most common genes and DNA. The sample table records approximately 210,000 distinct CDR3 sequences; approximately 20% of these occur just once. The top ten clones comprise 2.4% of the sample. Sequenced input: PBMCs or a T cell subset sorted from them (not recorded which). The source is an adult woman who had mild COVID-19 (a few samples of this study predate the infection). The sample titles of this study are shuffled in the database, so cell type and time point are left out; the donor was told from shared clones.

This clonotype has more than one count but fewer than ten. V gene TRBV20-1 combines with J gene TRBJ1-5; 8 nucleotides align to TRBD1. In germline, CDR1 is DFQATT, CDR2 SNEGSKA (reference sequence). This CDR3 is 13 amino acids long. V gave up 3 bases and J gave up 6 bases; unmatched junction bases: 4. The CDR3 is CSARGQVGQPQHF. The CDR3 nucleotides are TGCAGTGCTAGGGGACAGGTAGGTCAGCCCCAGCATTTT.

This clonotype was detected a few times. The chain carries TRBV5-1 and TRBJ1-4; D is possibly TRBD1 (6 bases). Looked up from germline, CDR1 is SGHRS and CDR2 is YFSETQ. The CDR3 is 18 residues long. V was clipped by 3 bases and J by 0 bases, with 18 bases between them. DNA for the CDR3: TGCGCCAGCAGCTCGCAACTACAGGGATCAGCAACTAATGAAAAACTGTTTTTT. It encodes CASSSQLQGSATNEKLFF.

V gene TRBV2 combines with J gene TRBJ2-1; D is uncertain. The CDR3 sequence is 14 residues long. The ends were cut back, 5 bases at V and 5 bases at J, with 13 bases in the middle. In germline, CDR1 is SNHLY, CDR2 FYNNEI. DNA of the CDR3: TGTGCCAGCAGTTTGACAAGGTTGGACAATGAGCAGTTCTTC. Protein sequence: CASSLTRLDNEQFF.

The chain combines TRBV20-1 with TRBJ1-1; 7 positions match TRBD1. Trimming removed 1 base from V and 6 bases from J; junction bases left unmatched: 8. This CDR3 is built from 14 residues. CDR1 and CDR2 (germline): DFQATT, SNEGSKA (reference sequence). The CDR3 DNA reads as TGCAGTGCTAGAGGACAGGGACTTCTCTCTGAAGCTTTCTTT. This encodes CSARGQGLLSEAFF.

This clonotype was seen ten or more times. The chain employs TRBV6-6 and TRBJ1-5; tentative D call: TRBD1 (5 bases). The CDR3 extends over 15 amino acids. Trimming stripped 8 bases from V and 0 bases from J, with 14 bases between. Germline lookup yields CDR1 MNHNY and CDR2 SVGAGI (reference sequence). Written as DNA, the CDR3 is TGTGCCAGCGGTCAGGGAGATTATAGCAATCAGCCCCAGCATTTT. As protein: CASGQGDYSNQPQHF.

CDR3 in DNA: TGTGCCACCGGCACCCGGACTAGGGGGGTTTCGGATACGCAGTATTTT. Protein: CATGTRTRGVSDTQYF. The gene calls are TRBV24-1 and TRBJ2-3, with D possibly TRBD2 on 7 matching bases. This CDR3 is 16 amino acids long. In germline, CDR1 is KGHDR, CDR2 SFDVKD. With 9 bases removed from V and 6 bases from J, the gap between germline ends came to 24 bases.

A remark on this clonotype: An end of the junction does not agree with germline; a read error may underlie this. The rearrangement joins TRBV5-1 to TRBJ1-3, with 7 positions matching TRBD1. Germline V CDR1 and CDR2: SGHRS, YFSETQ. The CDR3 sequence is 14 residues long. CDR3: CASRGIPTGPMLDF. As DNA, the CDR3 is TGCGCCAGCAGGGGGATTCCGACAGGGCCGATGCTCGATTTT.

V usage is TRBV20-1 and J usage is TRBJ2-2, with 7 bases aligning to TRBD1. The CDR3 sequence is 14 residues long. With V trimmed by 5 bases and J by 2 bases, 5 bases remained unmatched. CDR1 DFQATT and CDR2 SNEGSKA come from the germline V gene (reference sequence). Here the CDR3 DNA reads TGCAGTGCTCCATACAGGGGCAACACCGGGGAGCTGTTTTTT. Encoded protein: CSAPYRGNTGELFF.